These 11 T cell receptor beta chains share one sample of origin, sequenced in a study of blood T cell repertoires in COVID-19. TCRdb keeps only in-frame clones here, not all; method: immunoSEQ multiplex PCR. Of over 250,000 clones detected, over 80% appear once; the ten largest clones hold roughly 10%. Material: peripheral blood. The receptor set was obtained from a woman between 65 and 79 years old with COVID-19, enrolled during active disease.

The chain carries TRBV14 and TRBJ2-2, with no clear D. The germline V gene has CDR1 SGHDN and CDR2 FVKESK. Trimming cost V 1 base and J 0 bases, with 9 bases left between them. This CDR3 spans 16 amino acids. CDR3 sequence (DNA): TGTGCCAGCAGCCAAGCAGGCTCCGCGAACACCGGGGAGCTGTTTTTT. This translates into CASSQAGSANTGELFF.

The chain joins TRBV28 to TRBJ2-3; TRBD2 might be the D (6 bases). CDR1 is MDHEN and CDR2 is SYDVKM in the germline V gene. V lost 2 bases and J lost 0, with 9 bases in between. The CDR3 contains 15 residues. CDR3 residues: CASSLVRDSTDTQYF. DNA for the CDR3: TGTGCCAGCAGTTTAGTGCGGGATAGCACAGATACGCAGTATTTT.

The V call is TRBV6-6, the J call TRBJ1-6, with D perhaps matching TRBD1 (6 bases). Germline V gene sequence: CDR1 MNHNY, CDR2 SVGAGI (reference sequence). The CDR3 extends over 15 amino acids. V gave up 9 bases and J gave up 6 bases, with 18 bases separating them. This chain's CDR3 is CASRDNGPINSPLHF. As DNA, the CDR3 is TGTGCCAGTAGGGACAACGGTCCGATTAATTCACCCCTCCACTTT.

Written as DNA, the CDR3 is TGTGCCAGCAGCTTGGAATCTAGCGGGAGGGCGGGGCAGTACTTC. This sequence encodes CASSLESSGRAGQYF. The chain employs TRBV5-4 and TRBJ2-7; TRBD2 matches at 12 bases. The CDR3 is 15 amino acids. V lost 0 bases to trimming and J lost 9 bases; unmatched junction nucleotides: 7. Germline CDR1 SGHNT, CDR2 YYREEE (reference sequence). Full variable domain (remainder filled in from reference TRBV5-4 and TRBJ2-7): ETGVTQSPTHLIKTRGQQVTLRCSSQSGHNTVSWYQQALGQGPQFIFQYYREEENGRGNFPPRFSGLQFPNYSSELNVNALELDDSALYLCASSLESSGRAGQYFGPGTRLTVT.

This clone appeared once. The chain links TRBV11-3 to TRBJ2-1; perhaps TRBD1 as D (5 bases). This CDR3 is 16 amino acids long. The V and J ends lost 1 base and 5 bases respectively, with 15 bases between them. The germline V gene has CDR1 SGHNT and CDR2 YENEEA. This CDR3 reads CASSLVSPWGNNEQFF. CDR3 coding DNA: TGTGCCAGCAGCTTAGTCTCTCCCTGGGGCAACAATGAGCAGTTCTTC.

This chain uses TRBV5-1 with TRBJ2-3; 14 bases match TRBD2. The CDR3 consists of 16 residues. V was clipped by 4 bases and J by 3 bases; unmatched bases: 4. Germline CDR1 reads SGHRS; CDR2 reads YFSETQ. The CDR3 DNA reads TGCGCCAGCAGCGTGGGACTAGCGGGAGCTACAGATACGCAGTATTTT. Its protein is CASSVGLAGATDTQYF.

The chain employs TRBV12-5 and TRBJ2-5; 12 nucleotides agree with TRBD2. The CDR3 consists of 18 residues. Per the germline V gene, CDR1 is LGHNT and CDR2 is FRNRAP. J was trimmed by 4 bases and V by 3 bases; bases with no gene match: 12. CDR3 protein: CASGFRQSPTSGRETQYF. The CDR3 region has the DNA TGTGCTAGTGGTTTTCGCCAAAGCCCGACTAGCGGGAGAGAGACCCAGTACTTC.

V gene TRBV5-6 combines with J gene TRBJ1-3, with D uncertain. V lost 0 bases and J lost 0, with 7 bases in between. The germline V gene encodes CDR1 SGHDT and CDR2 YYEEEE. The CDR3 length is 15 residues. CDR3 region: CASSLDSHSGNTIYF. The DNA for the CDR3 is TGTGCCAGCAGCTTGGACAGCCACTCTGGAAACACCATATATTTT.

This clone was observed a few times. J is TRBJ1-2 and V is TRBV2, with 7 bases identical to TRBD1. Germline V lookup: CDR1 SNHLY, CDR2 FYNNEI. V gave up 5 bases and J gave up 5 bases; unmatched junction bases: 8. The length of the CDR3 is 14 residues. Here the CDR3 reads CASSSNRGQYGYTF. In DNA form, the CDR3 reads TGTGCCAGCAGTAGTAACAGGGGACAGTATGGCTACACCTTC.

This clone was found once. This chain links TRBV10-1 with TRBJ2-1; 7 positions agree with TRBD1. The CDR3 contains 14 residues. Germline CDR1 and CDR2: WNHNN and SYGVQD (reference sequence). Trimming at V came to 9 bases and at J to 3 bases, leaving 8 bases not matched to a gene. CDR3 region: CASVGTESYNEQFF. In DNA, the CDR3 is TGCGCCAGTGTGGGGACAGAAAGCTACAATGAGCAGTTCTTC.

The rearrangement uses TRBV9 and TRBJ2-1, with a weak D call TRBD2 (6 bases). The CDR3 extends over 15 amino acids. Per germline, CDR1 SGDLS and CDR2 YYNGEE. V was pared by 3 bases and J by 1 base, with 11 bases between. This CDR3 is CASSAQRVSYNEQFF. CDR3 DNA sequence: TGTGCCAGCAGCGCCCAGCGGGTTTCCTACAATGAGCAGTTCTTC.